This TCR beta chain was found in a study of cytomegalovirus exposure and HLA in healthy donors. V was trimmed by 6 bases and J by 2 bases, leaving 13 bases between them. The CDR3 consists of 14 residues. Germline V gene sequence: CDR1 LNHDA, CDR2 SQIVND (reference sequence). It was with 60 Vbeta and 13 Jbeta primers that the PCR ran. The table came from immunoSEQ multiplex PCR; TCRdb's copy has only in-frame clones and leaves some out. The sample comprises 70,000 to 100,000 clones, under 90% of which are singletons, and roughly 32% rests with the top ten. The clonotype comes from a man over 45 in good health and CMV-seropositive. Sequences were obtained from PBMCs. This chain uses TRBV19 with TRBJ1-2; D perhaps matches TRBD1 (6 bases). The CDR3 DNA is TGTGCCAGTAGCGGAACAGGGTGGAACTATGGCTACACCTTC. This encodes CASSGTGWNYGYTF.